The clone carrying this TCR beta chain occurred a few times. The data originate from a study of T-cell reconstitution after alpha-beta-depleted transplantation in children. Using unique molecular identifiers, the investigators prepared the TCRbeta library. Each CDR3 protein is one row after TCRdb ran MiXCR on the PCR reads. The data show about 300,000 distinct CDR3 sequences, around 9.1% seen once. CDR3 length: 12 residues. CDR1 and CDR2 from the germline V gene are DFQATT and SNEGSKA (reference sequence). Trimming left V 6 bases short and J 3 bases short, with 10 bases between. The V call is TRBV20-1, the J call TRBJ2-3; unclear D gene. The clonotype was recovered from a boy under three years old with acute myeloid leukemia, due to receive a stem cell transplant. Material: PBMCs, obtained before TCRalphabeta/CD19-depleted stem cell transplant. CDR3 loop: CSAWRNTDTQYF. DNA for the CDR3: TGCAGTGCGTGGCGGAATACAGATACGCAGTATTTT.